This TCR beta chain emerged from a study of identifying expanded T cells in peripheral blood. The repertoire was sequenced with immunoSEQ multiplex PCR; TCRdb's copy has only in-frame clones and lacks some. The data show approximately 140,000 clones, less than 90% seen once. During the collection period, no donor immune events like infections were recorded. The length of the CDR3 is 14 residues. This clone turned up a few times. The target antigen is unknown. Study observations and caveats: Differentially abundant clones: about 1.2 between replicates, about 15 at about two weeks, less than 20 at four. Clone count variance between approximately two-week samples rose with total template count.

This sequence was found in a person aged 18 to 70 in good health. The V call is TRBV21-1, the J call TRBJ1-2. TRBV21-1 is marked as a pseudogene. The source material was blood. As DNA, the CDR3 is TGTGCCCGAGCGAGAACGGGAGCTCTTTATGGCTACACCTTC. Translated, it gives CARARTGALYGYTF.